Sequencing of this TCR beta chain was carried out in a study of T cell repertoires in cytomegalovirus infection. Study details: It can be stated that public TCR beta signatures indicated CMV infection as well as a matching HLA type.

TCRdb re-derived calls from the reads in MiXCR, one entry per CDR3 protein. The data contain roughly 730,000 distinct CDR3 sequences, roughly a third of them singletons. With 6 bases clipped from V and 12 bases from J, the junction kept 14 bases outside the gene matches. Germline CDR1 is DFQATT and CDR2 is SNEGSKA (reference sequence). The CDR3 has 14 amino acids. This clonotype was counted between two and nine times. Its antigen is unknown. This clonotype originated in a human donor in good health (CMV status not recorded). Some clones in this sample may be carry-over from other donors' samples. The chain couples TRBV20-1 to TRBJ2-1, with TRBD2 matching over 10 bases. The sequencing used cultured PBMCs, collected from culture after CMV antigen stimulation. The CDR3 reads CSAADSGGEAGQFF. CDR3 coding DNA: TGCAGTGCCGCGGACAGCGGGGGGGAGGCTGGGCAGTTCTTC.